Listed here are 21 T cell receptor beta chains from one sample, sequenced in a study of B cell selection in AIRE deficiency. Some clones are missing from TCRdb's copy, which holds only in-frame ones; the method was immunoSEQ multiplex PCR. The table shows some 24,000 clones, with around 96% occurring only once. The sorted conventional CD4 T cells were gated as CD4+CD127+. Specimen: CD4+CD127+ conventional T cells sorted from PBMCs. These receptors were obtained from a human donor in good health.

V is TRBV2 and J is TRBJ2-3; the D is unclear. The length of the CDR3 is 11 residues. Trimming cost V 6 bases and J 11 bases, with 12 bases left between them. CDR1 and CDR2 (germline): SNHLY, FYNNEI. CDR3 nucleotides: TGTGCCAGCAGCGGGTCCCGGATGCAGTATTTT. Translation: CASSGSRMQYF. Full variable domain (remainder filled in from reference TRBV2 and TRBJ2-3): EPEVTQTPSHQVTQMGQEVILRCVPISNHLYFYWYRQILGQKVEFLVSFYNNEISEKSEIFDDQFSVERPDGSNFTLKIRSTKLEDSAMYFCASSGSRMQYFGPGTRLTVL.

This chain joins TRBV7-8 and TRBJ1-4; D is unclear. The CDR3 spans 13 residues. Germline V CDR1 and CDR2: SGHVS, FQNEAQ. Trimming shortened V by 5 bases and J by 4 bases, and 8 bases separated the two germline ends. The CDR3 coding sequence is TGTGCCAGCAGCGCAGCATTTAATGAAAAACTGTTTTTT. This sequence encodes CASSAAFNEKLFF.

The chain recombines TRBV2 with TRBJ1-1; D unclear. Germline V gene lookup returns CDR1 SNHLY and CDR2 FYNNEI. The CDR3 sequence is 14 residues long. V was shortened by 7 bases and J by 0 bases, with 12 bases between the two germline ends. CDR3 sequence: CASTLDGLNTEAFF. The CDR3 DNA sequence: TGTGCCAGCACCCTGGACGGTTTGAACACTGAAGCTTTCTTT. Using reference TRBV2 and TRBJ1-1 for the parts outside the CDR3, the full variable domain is EPEVTQTPSHQVTQMGQEVILRCVPISNHLYFYWYRQILGQKVEFLVSFYNNEISEKSEIFDDQFSVERPDGSNFTLKIRSTKLEDSAMYFCASTLDGLNTEAFFGQGTRLTVV.

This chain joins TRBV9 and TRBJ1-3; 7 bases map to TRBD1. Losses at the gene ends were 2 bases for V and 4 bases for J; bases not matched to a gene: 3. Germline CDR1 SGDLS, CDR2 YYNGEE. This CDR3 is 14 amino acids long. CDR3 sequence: CASSVTGSGNTIYF. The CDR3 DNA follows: TGTGCCAGCAGCGTGACAGGGTCCGGAAACACCATATATTTT.

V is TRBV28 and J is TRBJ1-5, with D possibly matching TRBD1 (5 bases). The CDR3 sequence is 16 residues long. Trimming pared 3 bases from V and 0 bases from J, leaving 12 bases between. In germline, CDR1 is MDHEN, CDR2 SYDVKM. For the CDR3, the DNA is TGTGCCAGCAGTTTGCGGGGGGTCGGTAGCAATCAGCCCCAGCATTTT. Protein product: CASSLRGVGSNQPQHF.

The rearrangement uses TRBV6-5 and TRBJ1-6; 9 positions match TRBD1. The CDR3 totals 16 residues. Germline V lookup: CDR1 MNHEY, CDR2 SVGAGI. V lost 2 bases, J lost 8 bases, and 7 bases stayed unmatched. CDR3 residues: CASSYSWTGVDSPLHF. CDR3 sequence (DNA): TGTGCCAGCAGTTACAGTTGGACAGGGGTGGATTCACCCCTCCACTTT.

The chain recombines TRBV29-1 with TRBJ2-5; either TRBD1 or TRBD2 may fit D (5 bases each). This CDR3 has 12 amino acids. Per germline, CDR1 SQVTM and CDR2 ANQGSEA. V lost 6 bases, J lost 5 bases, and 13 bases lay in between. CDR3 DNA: TGCAGCGTCAGGCAGGGAGATGAGACCCAGTACTTC. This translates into CSVRQGDETQYF.

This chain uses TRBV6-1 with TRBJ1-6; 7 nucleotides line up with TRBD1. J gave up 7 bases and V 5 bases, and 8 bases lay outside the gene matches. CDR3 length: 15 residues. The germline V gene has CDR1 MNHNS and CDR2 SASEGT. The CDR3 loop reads CASSTRGQGNSPLHF. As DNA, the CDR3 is TGTGCCAGCAGTACAAGGGGGCAGGGGAATTCACCCCTCCACTTT.

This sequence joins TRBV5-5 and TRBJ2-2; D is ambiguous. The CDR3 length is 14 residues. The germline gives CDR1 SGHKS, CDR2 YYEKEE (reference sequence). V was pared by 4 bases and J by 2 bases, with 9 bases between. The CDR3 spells CASSPGSNTGELFF. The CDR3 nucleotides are TGTGCCAGCAGCCCCGGGTCTAACACCGGGGAGCTGTTTTTT.

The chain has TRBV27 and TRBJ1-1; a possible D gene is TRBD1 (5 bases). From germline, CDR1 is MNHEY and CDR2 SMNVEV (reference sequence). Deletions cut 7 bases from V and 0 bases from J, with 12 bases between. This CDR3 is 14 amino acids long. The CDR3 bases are TGTGCCAGCATGTTCGGGGGAATGAACACTGAAGCTTTCTTT. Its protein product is CASMFGGMNTEAFF.

CDR3 region: CASSPGGTYNEQFF. CDR3 nucleotide sequence: TGCGCCAGCAGCCCGGGCGGTACCTACAATGAGCAGTTCTTC. The genes are TRBV10-1 and TRBJ2-1; D is ambiguous. Germline V gives CDR1 WNHNN, CDR2 SYGVQD (reference sequence). This CDR3 contains 14 residues. The ends were cut back, 6 bases at V and 2 bases at J, with 11 bases in the middle.

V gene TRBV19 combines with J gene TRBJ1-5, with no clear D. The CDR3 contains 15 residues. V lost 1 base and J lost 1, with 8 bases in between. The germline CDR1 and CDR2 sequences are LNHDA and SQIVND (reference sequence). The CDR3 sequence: CASSIGVVSNQPQHF. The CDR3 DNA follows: TGTGCCAGTAGTATAGGGGTGGTAAGCAATCAGCCCCAGCATTTT.

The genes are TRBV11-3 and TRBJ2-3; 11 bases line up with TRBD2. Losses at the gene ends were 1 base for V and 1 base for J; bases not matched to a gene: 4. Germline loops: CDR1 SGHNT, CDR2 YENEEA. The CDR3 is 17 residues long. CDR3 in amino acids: CASSLGTSGFRTDTQYF. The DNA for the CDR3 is TGTGCCAGCAGCTTAGGGACTAGCGGGTTCCGCACAGATACGCAGTATTTT.

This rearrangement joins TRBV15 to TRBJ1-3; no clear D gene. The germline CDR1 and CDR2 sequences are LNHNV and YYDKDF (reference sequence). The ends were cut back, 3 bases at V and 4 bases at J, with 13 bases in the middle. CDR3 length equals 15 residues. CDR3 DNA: TGTGCCACCAGCAGGGGCCTTTCAACCGGAAACACCATATATTTT. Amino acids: CATSRGLSTGNTIYF.

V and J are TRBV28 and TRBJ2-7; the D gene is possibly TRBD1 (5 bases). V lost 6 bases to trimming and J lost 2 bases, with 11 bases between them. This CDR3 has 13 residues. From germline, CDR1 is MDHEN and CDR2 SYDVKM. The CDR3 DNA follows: TGTGCCAGCAGCCCAGGGCCAGCCTACGAGCAGTACTTC. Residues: CASSPGPAYEQYF.

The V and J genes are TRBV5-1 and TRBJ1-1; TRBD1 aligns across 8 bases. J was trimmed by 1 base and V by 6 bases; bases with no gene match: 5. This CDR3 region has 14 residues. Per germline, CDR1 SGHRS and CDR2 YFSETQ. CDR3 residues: CASNPDRGNTEAFF. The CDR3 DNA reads TGCGCCAGCAATCCAGACAGGGGGAACACTGAAGCTTTCTTT. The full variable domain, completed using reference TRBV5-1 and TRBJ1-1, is KAGVTQTPRYLIKTRGQQVTLSCSPISGHRSVSWYQQTPGQGLQFLFEYFSETQRNKGNFPGRFSGRQFSNSRSEMNVSTLELGDSALYLCASNPDRGNTEAFFGQGTRLTVV.

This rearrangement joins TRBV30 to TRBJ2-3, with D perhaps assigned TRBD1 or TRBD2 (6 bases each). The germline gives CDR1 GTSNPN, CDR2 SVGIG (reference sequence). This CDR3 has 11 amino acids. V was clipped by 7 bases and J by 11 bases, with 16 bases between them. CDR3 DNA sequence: TGTGCCTCGAAGAGGGGGGCAGAGCAGTATTTT. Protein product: CASKRGAEQYF.

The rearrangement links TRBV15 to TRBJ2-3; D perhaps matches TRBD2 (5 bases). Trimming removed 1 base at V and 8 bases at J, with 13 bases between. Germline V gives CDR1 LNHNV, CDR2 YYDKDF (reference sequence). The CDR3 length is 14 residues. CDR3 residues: CATSRGASLITQYF. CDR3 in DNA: TGTGCCACCAGCAGAGGGGCTAGCTTAATTACGCAGTATTTT.

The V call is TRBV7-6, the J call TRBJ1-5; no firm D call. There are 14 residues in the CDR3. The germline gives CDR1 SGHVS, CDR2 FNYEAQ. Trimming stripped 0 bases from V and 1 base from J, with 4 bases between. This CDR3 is CASSLADSNQPQHF. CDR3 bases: TGTGCCAGCAGCTTAGCGGACAGCAATCAGCCCCAGCATTTT.

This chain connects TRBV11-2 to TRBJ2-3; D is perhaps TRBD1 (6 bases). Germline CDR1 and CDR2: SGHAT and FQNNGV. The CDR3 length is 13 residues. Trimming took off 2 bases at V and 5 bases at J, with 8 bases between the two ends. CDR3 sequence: CASSLSTGDTQYF. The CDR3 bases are TGTGCCAGCAGCTTATCGACAGGAGATACGCAGTATTTT.

The CDR3 reads CASSRGGKGRIPYNEQFF. CDR3 in DNA: TGCGCCAGCAGTCGAGGGGGCAAGGGGAGGATCCCCTACAATGAGCAGTTCTTC. The chain employs TRBV23-1 and TRBJ2-1; D is possibly TRBD1 (7 bases). TRBV23-1 is marked as an open reading frame, function uncertain. CDR3 length equals 18 residues. Trimming shortened V by 4 bases and J by 2 bases, and 21 bases separated the two germline ends.